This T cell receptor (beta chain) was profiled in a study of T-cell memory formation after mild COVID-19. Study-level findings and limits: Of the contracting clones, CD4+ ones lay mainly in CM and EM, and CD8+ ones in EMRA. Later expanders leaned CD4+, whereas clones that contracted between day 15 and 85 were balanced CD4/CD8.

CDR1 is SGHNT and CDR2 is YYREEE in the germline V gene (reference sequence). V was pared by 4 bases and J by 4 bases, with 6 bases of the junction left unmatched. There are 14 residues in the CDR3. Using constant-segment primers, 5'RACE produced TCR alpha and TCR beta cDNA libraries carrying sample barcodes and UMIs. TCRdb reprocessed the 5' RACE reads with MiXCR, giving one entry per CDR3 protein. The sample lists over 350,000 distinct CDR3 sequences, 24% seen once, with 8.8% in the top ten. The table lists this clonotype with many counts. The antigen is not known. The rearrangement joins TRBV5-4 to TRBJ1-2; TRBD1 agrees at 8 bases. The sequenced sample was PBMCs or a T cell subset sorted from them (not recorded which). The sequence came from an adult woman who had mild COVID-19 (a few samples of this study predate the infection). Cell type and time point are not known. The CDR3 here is CASSPGQGFYGYTF. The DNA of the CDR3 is TGTGCCAGCAGCCCCGGACAGGGATTCTATGGCTACACCTTC.